The TCR beta chain described here comes from a study of Tregs in tolerant kidney transplant recipients. Unstimulated Tregs (CD4+CD25+CD127-) and CD4+CD25- non-Tregs were sorted from PBMCs. A remark on this clone: Its antigen is not identified.

Profiled with immunoSEQ multiplex PCR; TCRdb holds only in-frame clones, not every one. The table lists roughly 66,000 clones, roughly 92% of them singletons. The study's findings and limits: This study did not directly address biological reproducibility. Tolerant patients' donor-specific Tregs expanded beyond overall Tregs, suggesting antigen-driven growth. Some patients' samples used different primers over time, so nucleotide sequences weren't comparable.

The receptor was isolated from a human donor who received a combined kidney and bone marrow transplant. The source was CD8+ T cells from blood, collected before the transplant.

Here the CDR3 reads CAWSGSRGRAYEQYF. In DNA, the CDR3 is TGTGCCTGGAGTGGTTCACGCGGGAGAGCCTACGAGCAGTACTTC. The rearrangement links TRBV30 to TRBJ2-5; 7 nucleotides match TRBD2. The J call is in doubt because the DNA end fits TRBJ2-7 better. This CDR3 has 15 amino acids. Germline V lookup: CDR1 GTSNPN, CDR2 SVGIG (reference sequence).